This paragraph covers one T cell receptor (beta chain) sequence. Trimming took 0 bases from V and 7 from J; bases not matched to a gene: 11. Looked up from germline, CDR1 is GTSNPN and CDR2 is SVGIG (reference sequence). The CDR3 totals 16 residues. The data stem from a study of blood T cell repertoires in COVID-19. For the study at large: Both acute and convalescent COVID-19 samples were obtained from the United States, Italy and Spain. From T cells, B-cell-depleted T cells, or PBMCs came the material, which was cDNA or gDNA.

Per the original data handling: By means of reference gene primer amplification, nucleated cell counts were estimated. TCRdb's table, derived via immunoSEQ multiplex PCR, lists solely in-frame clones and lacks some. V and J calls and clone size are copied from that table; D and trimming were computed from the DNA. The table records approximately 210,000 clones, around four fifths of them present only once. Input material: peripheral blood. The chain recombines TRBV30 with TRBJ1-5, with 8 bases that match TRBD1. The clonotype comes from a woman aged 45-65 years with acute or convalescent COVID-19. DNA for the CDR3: TGTGCCTGGAGTGTACCTCGAAACAGGGGGGACCAGCCCCAGCATTTT. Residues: CAWSVPRNRGDQPQHF.